The TCR beta chain described here comes from a study of cytomegalovirus exposure and HLA in healthy donors (dated by TCRdb to about 2017). At the level of the whole study: An earlier analysis of some 500 of the donors reported about 250 Gb of sequence data and 117 million unique TCR beta sequences from 150 million to 200 million T cells. About 320 gigabases of sequencing data and 70 million to 100 million unique TCR sequences were included in an early release covering roughly 600 HLA-typed donors. The genetic ancestry cluster associated with self-reported Caucasian donors included 65% to 90% of the approximately 400 genotyped donors. The aim of the study was to test whether cataloging public T cell receptors could identify signatures of past pathogen exposure. The T cell repertoires of 670 or so subjects were profiled by immunosequencing and related to cytomegalovirus serostatus. A separate validation cohort of roughly 130 different subjects was used in addition to the 666-subject first cohort. To predict cytomegalovirus infection status, the study combined high-throughput TCR immunosequencing, statistical association of individual TCRs with disease status, and machine learning. In a later analysis, previously published TCR beta repertoires from some 640 donors were re-analyzed and high-resolution HLA genotyping was added so that TCR occurrence patterns could be studied. In the later analysis, no new phenotypic data were used to find candidate immune exposures; instead, reliance was placed on TCR beta sequences and their occurrence across donors. An earlier analysis of around 640 of the donors used high-throughput TCR beta sequencing to judge whether each TCR beta V gene segment behaved as functional or pseudogenic. Donor age, sex, ethnicity and CMV serostatus were compiled alongside the repertoire data. In a later genetic analysis, genome-wide SNP genotypes for about 60% of the 666 donors were used, and that subset was treated as a discovery cohort. Every discovery cohort repertoire had been produced on one sequencing platform. Both class I and class II loci were covered by HLA typing, at four-digit resolution. The number of donors typed differed by locus, with roughly 620-640 for A, B, C, DRB1 and DQB1, around 560 for DQA1, about 610 for DPA1, and around 430 for DPB1. Several DR-DQ haplotypes were handled as single units for association and clustering because linkage in the cohort was strong. Among 398 genotyped donors of the cohort, an average of roughly 230,000 unique TCR beta nucleotide sequences was sequenced per donor, of which about 19% were non-productive. Findings and caveats that apply to the study as a whole: When HLA alleles, especially DR and DQ, strongly co-occurred, TCR associations were difficult to assign to individual alleles. Specific HLA alleles were associated with over 15,000 TCR beta sequences at a false discovery rate of 0.05 in a later analysis. Because counts were too low, more than 15 rarely observed V segments, including chromosome 9 orphons, were left out of the earlier analysis of a few hundred of the donors. The classifier was reported to diagnose cytomegalovirus status with high specificity and sensitivity in both the original and validation cohorts. Correlated functional status among segregating V segments might reflect linkage disequilibrium, but an unknown experimental factor could not be ruled out. Because some donors lacked HLA typing at each locus, the association tests relied only on the typed subset. Across donors, most TCR sequences were observed very rarely, whereas some public TCRs were present in many individuals. An association between a missense DCLRE1C variant and V-gene and J-gene trimming of TCR beta chains was found in a later genetic analysis and replicated in an independent cohort. Immune exposure information for the cohort was limited to CMV serostatus. Sequencing depth was assumed to be roughly uniform across donors in the presence/absence analyses, though that assumption may not hold. According to a later analysis, most CMV-associated TCR beta chains appeared to be HLA-restricted, and the HLA associations seemed to be driven largely by CMV exposure. A few of the identified cytomegalovirus-associated TCR beta chains were confirmed in vitro to be specific for cytomegalovirus antigens. In a later analysis, the rate of TCR association differed among HLA loci, with DRB1 alleles having the most associated TCRs and HLA-C alleles having the fewest. This cohort had only TCR beta chains sequenced, and the lack of alpha or paired-chain data limited which features could be detected. The authors suggested that the approach could potentially be extended to other disease states and immunological phenotypes. Broadly in line with IMGT annotations, most TCR beta V segments showed up in productive rearrangements about 90% or about 30% of the time in an earlier analysis of several hundred of the donors. A cluster of highly shared sequence variants was judged likely to represent a technical artifact of the sequencing pipeline. A further reported finding was that TCR beta sequences accurately predicted the HLA-A and HLA-B alleles for most subjects in the first cohort. A later analysis found that HLA-associated TCR beta chains were more clonally expanded and had lower generation probabilities than equally common non-associated chains. Several of the top co-occurrence clusters appeared to be linked to parvovirus B19, influenza, CMV and Epstein-Barr virus, according to a later analysis. Some IMGT-functional V segments, including TRBV6-2 and TRBV6-3, could not be distinguished by the 87-base-pair reads and were therefore excluded. In a later genetic analysis, fewer N-insertions in productive TCRs were reported among donors in an Asian-associated ancestry cluster than the approximately 630-donor mean. The study gave a list of around 170 TCR beta chains associated with cytomegalovirus.

Notes on this clone: Its cognate antigen has yet to be identified. Base qualities are not recorded, but no much larger clone differs from it by a single base.

The library was prepared using the immunoSEQ multiplex PCR assay. The multiplex PCR relied on a mix of 60 forward primers for TCR Vbeta segments and 13 reverse primers for TCR Jbeta segments. The CDR3 region of rearranged TCR beta genes was amplified from genomic DNA with a multiplex PCR assay. The amplified TCR beta libraries were sequenced on the Illumina HiSeq System as 87-base-pair reads. In the source study's methods: A later analysis tallied 70 million to 100 million unique TCR beta chains across the 666 repertoires, and some 10 million of those chains were shared by two or more donors. Raw reads were error-corrected and collapsed into unique sequences with a nearest-neighbor algorithm that merged closely related sequences to remove PCR and sequencing errors. To assign V, D and J gene segments, CDR3 sequences were aligned to IMGT reference sequences. For a sequence to be retained, a match of at least six nucleotides was required to both a V gene segment and a J gene segment. Rearrangements were classified as productive when the CDR3 lacked stop codons and remained in frame with V and J, and all other rearrangements were classified as non-productive. Following IMGT convention, CDR3 was defined as the stretch from the second conserved V-encoded cysteine up to the conserved J-encoded phenylalanine. The earlier analysis of some 600 of the donors excluded sequences that lacked an unambiguous match to a single V gene segment. An earlier analysis of a few hundred of the donors called V segments functional above 56.7% productive rearrangements and segregating when the between-donor standard deviation exceeded 5%. A statistical classification framework was built for diagnosing cytomegalovirus status from the catalog of TCR beta chain sequences. V and J gene assignment, in a later analysis, came from comparing TCR nucleotide sequences with IMGT/GENE-DB human TR gene sequences. A later analysis assigned CDR3 sequences and most-parsimonious VDJ recombination scenarios with the TCRdist pipeline. A later analysis defined each TCR beta chain by its CDR3 amino acid sequence plus V-gene family, and excluded reads lacking a unique V-gene family. As a way to deal with suspected cross-contamination and a sequencing artifact, a later analysis dropped 450 to 600 nucleotide sequences that were highly shared and had low generation probability. In a later analysis, a clonal expansion index for each public chain was calculated from normalized within-repertoire ranks of inferred template counts. Generation probabilities in a later analysis came from a VDJ recombination model fitted to out-of-frame rearrangements, and those results were checked against IGoR. A later analysis scored TCR-TCR, TCR-HLA and TCR-CMV co-occurrence with hypergeometric tests, applying a repertoire-size bias correction to TCR pairs. In a later analysis, false discovery rates were estimated by permuting HLA or CMV assignments 20 times. A later analysis grouped co-occurring TCRs with DBSCAN, adding TCRdist sequence similarity when clustering within HLA-allele-positive subsets. For co-occurrence clustering, repertoires with fewer than 30,000 or more than 120,000 public chains were excluded, along with roughly 5 repertoires with anomalous nucleotide sharing. TCRdb stores this immuneACCESS table with in-frame sequences only. Part of the clones is absent; in the studies checked, under half of the shortfall reflects unresolved V genes, and no reason is known for the rest. The V and J calls and the clone size are those of that table, but D and trimming were determined from the DNA. The sample includes over 100,000 clones, with roughly two thirds observed a single time. The ten largest clones capture 2% to 2.5% of the sample.

For CDR1 and CDR2, the germline V gene lists ENHRY and SYGVKD. Compared with germline, V lacks 10 bases and J lacks 8 bases; bases without a gene match: 9. Its CDR3 holds 13 amino acids, cysteine through phenylalanine. CDR3 DNA is the only sequence kept; it has 39 bases, read in frame from the first base. In total, roughly 710 healthy bone marrow donors made up the cohort. All cohort members were sampled while nominally healthy, although unrecorded immune exposures were likely present. The donor was CMV seronegative and was included in the group of 352 seronegative cohort members. Each donor provided a peripheral blood sample, and peripheral blood mononuclear cells were used for TCR beta sequencing. Genomic DNA was extracted from the blood cell samples with the Qiagen DNeasy Blood Extraction Kit.

This sequence uses TRBV10-3 and TRBJ1-2; TRBD1 agrees with 11 junctional bases. This TCR derives from a woman in her 30s in good health and CMV-seronegative. Sequences were obtained from PBMCs. The bases are TGTGCCAGCGGACAGGGGGCGGTGAGAGGCTACACCTTC. The translation is CASGQGAVRGYTF.